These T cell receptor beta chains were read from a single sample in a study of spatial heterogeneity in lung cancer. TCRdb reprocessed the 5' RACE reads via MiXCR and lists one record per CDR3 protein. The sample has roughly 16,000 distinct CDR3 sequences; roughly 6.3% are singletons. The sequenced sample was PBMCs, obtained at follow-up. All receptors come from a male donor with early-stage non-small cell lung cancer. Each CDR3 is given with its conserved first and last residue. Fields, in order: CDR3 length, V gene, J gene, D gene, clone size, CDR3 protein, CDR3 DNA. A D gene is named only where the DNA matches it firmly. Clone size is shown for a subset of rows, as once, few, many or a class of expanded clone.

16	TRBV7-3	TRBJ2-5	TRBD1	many	CASSPGTGGYQETQYF	TGTGCCAGCAGCCCGGGGACAGGAGGGTACCAAGAGACCCAGTACTTC
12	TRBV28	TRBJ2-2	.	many	CASSYGAGELFF	TGTGCCAGCAGTTACGGGGCCGGGGAGCTGTTTTTT
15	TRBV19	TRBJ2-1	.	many	CASSRLLSSYNEQFF	TGTGCCAGTAGTCGACTACTGAGCTCCTACAATGAGCAGTTCTTC
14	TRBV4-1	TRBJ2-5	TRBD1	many	CASSSWTGKETQYF	TGCGCCAGCAGCTCCTGGACAGGGAAAGAGACCCAGTACTTC
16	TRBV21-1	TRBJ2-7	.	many	CASSRTPGTGSYEQYF	TGTGCCAGCAGCAGAACGCCCGGGACAGGCAGTTACGAGCAGTACTTC
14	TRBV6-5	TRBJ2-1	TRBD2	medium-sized	CASSWGGRYNEQFF	TGTGCCAGCAGCTGGGGAGGGCGGTACAATGAGCAGTTCTTC
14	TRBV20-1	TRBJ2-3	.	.	CSARDNLASDTQYF	TGCAGTGCTAGAGATAACCTAGCATCAGATACGCAGTATTTT
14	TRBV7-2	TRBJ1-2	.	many	CASSLDGGGYGYTF	TGTGCCAGCAGCTTAGATGGAGGGGGCTATGGCTACACCTTC
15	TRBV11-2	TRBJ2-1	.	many	CASSPQSGSYNEQFF	TGTGCCAGCAGCCCACAAAGCGGCTCCTACAATGAGCAGTTCTTC
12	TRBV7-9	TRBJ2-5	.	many	CASLGLTETQYF	TGTGCCAGCCTGGGACTCACAGAGACCCAGTACTTC
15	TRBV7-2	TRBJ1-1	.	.	CASSARNMVDTEAFF	TGTGCCAGCAGCGCCCGGAATATGGTGGACACTGAAGCTTTCTTT
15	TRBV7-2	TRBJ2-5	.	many	CASSLTRDSQETQYF	TGTGCCAGCAGCTTAACCCGGGACTCACAAGAGACCCAGTACTTC
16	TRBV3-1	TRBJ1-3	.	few	CASSQEGGWSGNTIYF	TGTGCCAGCAGCCAAGAGGGCGGCTGGTCTGGAAACACCATATATTTT
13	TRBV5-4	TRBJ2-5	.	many	CASTERVGQTQYF	TGTGCCAGCACGGAGCGGGTGGGACAGACCCAGTACTTC
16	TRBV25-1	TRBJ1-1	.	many	CASSGGPGGLNTEAFF	TGTGCCAGCAGTGGGGGCCCCGGTGGCTTGAACACTGAAGCTTTCTTT
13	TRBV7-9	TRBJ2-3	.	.	CASSEGTSDTQYF	TGTGCCAGCAGCGAAGGGACTTCTGATACGCAGTATTTT
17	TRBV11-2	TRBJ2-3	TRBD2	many	CASSLDLTSGSTDTQYF	TGTGCCAGCAGCTTAGATCTAACTAGCGGTAGCACAGATACGCAGTATTTT
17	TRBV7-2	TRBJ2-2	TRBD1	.	CASSRTGAATNTGELFF	TGTGCCAGCAGCCGAACAGGGGCCGCGACGAACACCGGGGAGCTGTTTTTT